The 3 T cell receptor beta chains in this list originate from one sample, sequenced in a study of sequential checkpoint blockade in melanoma. Clones were sequenced by immunoSEQ multiplex PCR, and TCRdb holds only the in-frame ones, with some missing. Of some 11,000 clones detected, just under 80% appear once; the ten largest clones hold about 11%. Treatment of the sample: randomized to nivolumab then ipilimumab (arm A) or the reverse (arm B). Source: CD8+ T cells sorted from blood (inferred from file names), taken from a patient given nivolumab and ipilimumab in sequence. The receptors derive from a human donor with melanoma.

The chain joins TRBV2 to TRBJ2-5; D unclear. The CDR3 runs to 15 residues. The germline V and J ends were trimmed by 7 bases and 0 bases, with 15 bases remaining between them. Germline V CDR1 and CDR2: SNHLY, FYNNEI. CDR3 in amino acids: CASKEYQANQETQYF. The DNA for the CDR3 is TGTGCCAGCAAGGAGTATCAAGCTAACCAAGAGACCCAGTACTTC.

This chain joins TRBV10-3 and TRBJ2-1; D perhaps matches TRBD1 (6 bases). The CDR3 is made up of 15 amino acids. Trimming took 0 bases from V and 8 from J, leaving 14 bases between them. Germline V gene data show CDR1 as ENHRY and CDR2 as SYGVKD. The CDR3 spells CAISESAGDVDEQFF. CDR3 nucleotide sequence: TGTGCCATCAGTGAGTCCGCAGGGGATGTCGATGAGCAGTTCTTC.

CDR3 sequence (DNA): TGTGCCAGTAGTATAGACCATTACAATGAGCAGTTCTTC. This gives the protein CASSIDHYNEQFF. The V gene is TRBV19, the J gene TRBJ2-1; D is unresolved. The CDR3 is made up of 13 amino acids. Per the germline V gene, CDR1 is LNHDA and CDR2 is SQIVND (reference sequence). V shed 0 bases and J shed 4 bases, with 4 bases lying between them.